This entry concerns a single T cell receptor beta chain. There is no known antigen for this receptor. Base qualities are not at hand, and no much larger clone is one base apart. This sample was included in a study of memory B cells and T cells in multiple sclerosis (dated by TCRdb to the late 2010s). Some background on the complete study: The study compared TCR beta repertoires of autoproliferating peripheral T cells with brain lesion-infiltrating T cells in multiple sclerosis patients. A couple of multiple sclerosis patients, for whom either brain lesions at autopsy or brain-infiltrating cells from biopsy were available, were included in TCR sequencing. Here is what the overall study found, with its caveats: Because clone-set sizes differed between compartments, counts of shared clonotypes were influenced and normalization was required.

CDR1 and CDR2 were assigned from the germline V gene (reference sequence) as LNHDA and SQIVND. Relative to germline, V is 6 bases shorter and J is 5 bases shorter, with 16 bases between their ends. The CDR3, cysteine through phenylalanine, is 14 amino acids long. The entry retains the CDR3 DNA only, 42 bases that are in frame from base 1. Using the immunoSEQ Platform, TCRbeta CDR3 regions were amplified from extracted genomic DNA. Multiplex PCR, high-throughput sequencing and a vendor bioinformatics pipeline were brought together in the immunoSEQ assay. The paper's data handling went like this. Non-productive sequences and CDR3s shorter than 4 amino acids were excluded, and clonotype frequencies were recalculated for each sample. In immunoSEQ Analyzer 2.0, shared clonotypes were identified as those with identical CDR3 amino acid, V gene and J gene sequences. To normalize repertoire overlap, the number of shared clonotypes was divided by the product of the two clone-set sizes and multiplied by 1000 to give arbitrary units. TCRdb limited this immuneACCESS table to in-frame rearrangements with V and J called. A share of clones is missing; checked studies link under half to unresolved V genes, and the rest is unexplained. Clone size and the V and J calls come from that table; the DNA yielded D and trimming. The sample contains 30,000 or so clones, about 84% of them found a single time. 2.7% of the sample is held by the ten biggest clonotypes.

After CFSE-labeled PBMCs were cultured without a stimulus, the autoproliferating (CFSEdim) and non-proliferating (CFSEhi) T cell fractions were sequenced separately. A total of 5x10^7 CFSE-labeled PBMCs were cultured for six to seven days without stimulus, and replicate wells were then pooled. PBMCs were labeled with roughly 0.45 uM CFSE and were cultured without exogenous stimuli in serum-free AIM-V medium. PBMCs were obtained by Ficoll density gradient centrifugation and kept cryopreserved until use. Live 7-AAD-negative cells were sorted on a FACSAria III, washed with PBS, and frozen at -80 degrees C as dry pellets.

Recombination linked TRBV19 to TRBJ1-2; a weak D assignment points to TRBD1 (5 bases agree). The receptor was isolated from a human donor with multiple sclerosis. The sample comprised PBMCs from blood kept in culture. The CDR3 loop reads CASRNDGTSYGYTF. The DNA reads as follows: TGTGCCAGTAGAAACGACGGGACCTCGTATGGCTACACCTTC.